One sample yielded the 27 T cell receptor beta chains listed below, sequenced in a study of T cells expressing NK-cell markers. TCRdb re-called the 5' RACE reads and shows each CDR3 protein once, DNA omitted. The sample totals approximately 380,000 distinct CDR3 sequences. Material: blood T cells: a sorted CD56 or NKG2C T cell subset, CD4+ or CD8+ T cells, or bulk PBMC T cells (not recorded which). These receptors were taken from a man aged 18 to 69 in good health.

The genes are TRBV18 and TRBJ1-2. CDR3 length: 11 amino acids. Looked up from germline, CDR1 is KGHSH and CDR2 is LQKENI. The CDR3 loop is CASSPDYGYTF.

V and J are TRBV6-5 and TRBJ2-3; no DNA is available, so the TRBD2 call from TCRdb remains unchecked. Germline V gene sequence: CDR1 MNHEY, CDR2 SVGAGI. The CDR3 spans 17 residues. Here the CDR3 reads CASSYSTLAGDTDTQYF.

The chain carries TRBV14 and TRBJ2-1. This CDR3 comprises 15 residues. Germline CDR1 SGHDN, CDR2 FVKESK. This chain's CDR3 is CASSLRQNSYNEQFF.

This sequence joins TRBV5-4 and TRBJ2-7. The CDR3 runs 11 residues. Germline-derived CDR1 and CDR2 are SGHNT and YYREEE (reference sequence). The CDR3 region is CASSSFYEQYF.

The chain's CDR3 is CASSKLGGLEAFF. V usage is TRBV25-1 and J usage is TRBJ1-1. This CDR3 has 13 residues. In germline, CDR1 is MGHDK, CDR2 SYGVNS. Filled out from reference TRBV25-1 and TRBJ1-1, the complete variable domain reads EADIYQTPRYLVIGTGKKITLECSQTMGHDKMYWYQQDPGMELHLIHYSYGVNSTEKGDLSSESTVSRIRTEHFPLTLESARPSHTSQYLCASSKLGGLEAFFGQGTRLTVV.

The chain recombines TRBV6-1 with TRBJ2-2; TCRdb outputs TRBD1, but without DNA this stays unchecked. The CDR3 runs to 17 residues. The germline V gene has CDR1 MNHNS and CDR2 SASEGT. CDR3 region: CASSEGRTGGYTGELFF.

The chain couples TRBV4-2 to TRBJ2-6. The germline V gene has CDR1 LGHNA and CDR2 YNFKEQ. The CDR3 totals 11 residues. This chain's CDR3 is CASSQGAGLTF.

The chain couples TRBV28 to TRBJ2-3; with no DNA, the TCRdb D assignment of TRBD1 cannot be verified. Germline lookup yields CDR1 MDHEN and CDR2 SYDVKM. This CDR3 is 14 amino acids long. The chain's CDR3 is CASSSQGVLDTQYF.

The V call is TRBV12-3 or TRBV12-4, the J call TRBJ1-1; TCRdb indicates TRBD1, and absent DNA this call remains unverified. CDR3 length: 15 residues. The CDR3 region is CASNLSSRKNTEAFF.

V is TRBV18 and J is TRBJ2-3. Per germline, CDR1 KGHSH and CDR2 LQKENI. This CDR3 contains 14 residues. Here the CDR3 reads CASSPTSSTDTQYF.

V gene TRBV15 combines with J gene TRBJ2-4; the D gene TCRdb calls, TRBD1, cannot be checked with no DNA. This CDR3 is built from 15 residues. CDR1 and CDR2 from the germline V gene are LNHNV and YYDKDF (reference sequence). CDR3 region: CATLSLEGAKNIQYF.

This chain links TRBV5-1 with TRBJ2-7; checking the TCRdb D call of TRBD2 is not possible without DNA. The length of the CDR3 is 17 residues. CDR1 is SGHRS and CDR2 is YFSETQ in the germline V gene. CDR3 amino acids: CASSLRTGGGLHHEQYF.

The rearrangement joins TRBV6-5 to TRBJ1-1. This CDR3 comprises 14 residues. The V gene's germline CDR1 is MNHEY and CDR2 SVGAGI. This CDR3 reads CASITGLMNTEAFF.

The chain couples TRBV3-1 to TRBJ2-1; the TCRdb D gene call, TRBD1, has no DNA to confirm it. CDR1 is LGHDT and CDR2 is YNNKEL in the germline V gene (reference sequence). The CDR3 has 15 amino acids. This CDR3 is CASSQALGSGREQFF.

The rearrangement joins TRBV7-2 to TRBJ1-6; the D call from TCRdb, TRBD1, cannot be confirmed without DNA. CDR3 length: 15 residues. Germline CDR1 SGHTA, CDR2 FQGNSA. Here the CDR3 reads CASSLGGVFGSPLHF.

The J gene is TRBJ2-3, the V gene TRBV10-3; TCRdb outputs TRBD2, but without DNA this stays unchecked. The germline CDR1 and CDR2 sequences are ENHRY and SYGVKD. CDR3 length: 16 amino acids. CDR3 sequence: CAIREEAGGNTDTQYF.

The chain couples TRBV20-1 to TRBJ2-3; TCRdb reports TRBD1, a call that lacks DNA to check it against. Germline-derived CDR1 and CDR2 are DFQATT and SNEGSKA (reference sequence). This CDR3 contains 17 residues. CDR3 sequence: CSARRGGGTGSTDTQYF.

This chain links TRBV2 with TRBJ2-5; the D call of TRBD1 rests on TCRdb alone, since no DNA is present to check it. Germline CDR1 reads SNHLY; CDR2 reads FYNNEI. CDR3 length: 15 amino acids. The CDR3 loop is CASSFQSGQLATQYF.

The V call is TRBV5-1, the J call TRBJ2-3; lacking DNA, the TRBD1 call made by TCRdb goes unchecked. The CDR3 is 13 amino acids. Germline V gene data show CDR1 as SGHRS and CDR2 as YFSETQ. The CDR3 here is CASSSPDADTQYF.

V usage is TRBV12-3 or TRBV12-4 and J usage is TRBJ2-1. The CDR3 contains 12 residues. CDR3: CASSLGIDEQFF.

Here the CDR3 reads CSARDLISGGYQETQYF. The V and J genes are TRBV20-1 and TRBJ2-5; lacking DNA, the TRBD2 call made by TCRdb goes unchecked. Germline loops: CDR1 DFQATT, CDR2 SNEGSKA (reference sequence). CDR3 length: 17 amino acids.

V is TRBV7-2 and J is TRBJ1-1; TCRdb's D call of TRBD1 is untestable without DNA. The CDR3 loop spans 15 amino acids. Germline V gives CDR1 SGHTA, CDR2 FQGNSA. The CDR3 sequence: CASRLSSQGGTEAFF. The whole variable domain, filled in from reference TRBV7-2 and TRBJ1-1, reads GAGVSQSPSNKVTEKGKDVELRCDPISGHTALYWYRQSLGQGLEFLIYFQGNSAPDKSGLPSDRFSAERTGGSVSTLTIQRTQQEDSAVYLCASRLSSQGGTEAFFGQGTRLTVV.

The chain employs TRBV11-1 and TRBJ2-1; the TCRdb call, TRBD1, lacks DNA for checking. The CDR3 loop spans 18 amino acids. Germline V gene data show CDR1 as SGHAT and CDR2 as FQDESV (reference sequence). Here the CDR3 reads CASSLGLAGGLPLAEQFF.

The gene calls are TRBV28 and TRBJ2-4. This CDR3 is 13 amino acids long. The V gene's germline CDR1 is MDHEN and CDR2 SYDVKM. This CDR3 is CASGEKAKNIQYF.

The chain's CDR3 is CASSGLRGGRDTQYF. The chain carries TRBV2 and TRBJ2-3; the TRBD1 assignment by TCRdb is unverifiable without DNA. Germline-derived CDR1 and CDR2 are SNHLY and FYNNEI. The CDR3 is 15 amino acids.

The chain links TRBV7-9 to TRBJ1-1; TCRdb lists TRBD1, though no DNA is available to test this call. The CDR3 covers 12 residues. Looked up from germline, CDR1 is SEHNR and CDR2 is FQNEAQ (reference sequence). CDR3 protein: CASSPKQGEAFF.

This chain links TRBV7-9 with TRBJ1-2. CDR3 length: 12 amino acids. CDR1 and CDR2 (germline): SEHNR, FQNEAQ (reference sequence). CDR3 residues: CASSWENYGYTF.